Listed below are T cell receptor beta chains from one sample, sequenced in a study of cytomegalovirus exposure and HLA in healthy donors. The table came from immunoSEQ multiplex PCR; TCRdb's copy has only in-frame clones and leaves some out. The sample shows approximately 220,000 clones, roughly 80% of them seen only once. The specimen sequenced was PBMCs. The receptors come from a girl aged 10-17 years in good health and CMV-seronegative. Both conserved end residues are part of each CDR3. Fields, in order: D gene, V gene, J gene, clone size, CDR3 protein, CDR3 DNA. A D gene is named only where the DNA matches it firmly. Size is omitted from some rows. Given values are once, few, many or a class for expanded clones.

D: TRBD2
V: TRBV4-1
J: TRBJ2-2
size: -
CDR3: CASSQVGLTSGRVWNTGELFF
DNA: TGCGCCAGCAGCCAAGTCGGACTAACTAGCGGGAGGGTGTGGAACACCGGGGAGCTGTTTTTT

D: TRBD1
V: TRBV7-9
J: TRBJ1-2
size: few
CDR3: CASSPGQGSGYTF
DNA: TGTGCCAGCAGCCCGGGACAGGGAAGCGGCTACACCTTC

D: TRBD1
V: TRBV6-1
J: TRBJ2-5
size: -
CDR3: CASIEGQGRETQYF
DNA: TGTGCCAGCATAGAGGGACAGGGTCGAGAGACCCAGTACTTC

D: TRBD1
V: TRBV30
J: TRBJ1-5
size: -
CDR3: CAWGDRGQPQHF
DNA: TGTGCCTGGGGAGACAGGGGTCAGCCCCAGCATTTT

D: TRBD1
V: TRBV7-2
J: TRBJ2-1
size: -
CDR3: CASRPGGSYNEQFF
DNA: TGTGCCAGCAGGCCAGGGGGATCCTACAATGAGCAGTTCTTC

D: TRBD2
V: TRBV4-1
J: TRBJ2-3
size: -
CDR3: CASSQDNGLAGASTDTQYF
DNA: TGCGCCAGCAGCCAAGATAATGGTCTGGCGGGAGCTAGCACAGATACGCAGTATTTT

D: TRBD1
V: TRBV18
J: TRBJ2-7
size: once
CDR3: CASSPQGQGLDEQYF
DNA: TGTGCCAGCTCGCCCCAGGGACAGGGTCTAGACGAGCAGTACTTC

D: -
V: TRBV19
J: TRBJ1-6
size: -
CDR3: CASSPGQANNSPLHF
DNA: TGTGCCAGTAGTCCAGGCCAGGCAAATAATTCACCCCTCCACTTT

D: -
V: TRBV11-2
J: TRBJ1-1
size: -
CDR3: CASSWLNRRNTEAFF
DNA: TGTGCCAGCAGCTGGCTAAACAGGAGGAACACTGAAGCTTTCTTT

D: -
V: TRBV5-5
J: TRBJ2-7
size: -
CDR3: CASSRSLEQYF
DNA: TGTGCCAGCAGCAGGAGTTTAGAGCAGTACTTC

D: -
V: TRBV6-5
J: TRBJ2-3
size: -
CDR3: CASSYSRGTDTQYF
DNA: TGTGCCAGCAGTTACTCAAGGGGGACAGATACGCAGTATTTT

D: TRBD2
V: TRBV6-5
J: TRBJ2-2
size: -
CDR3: CASSYSSGGATGELFF
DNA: TGTGCCAGCAGTTACTCTAGCGGGGGAGCCACCGGGGAGCTGTTTTTT

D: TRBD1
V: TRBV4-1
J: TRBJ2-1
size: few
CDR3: CASSQATGTNEQFF
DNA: TGCGCCAGCAGCCAAGCGACAGGGACCAATGAGCAGTTCTTC

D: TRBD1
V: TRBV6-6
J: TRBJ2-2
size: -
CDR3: CASSGTGGNTGELFF
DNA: TGTGCCAGCAGTGGGACAGGGGGTAACACCGGGGAGCTGTTTTTT

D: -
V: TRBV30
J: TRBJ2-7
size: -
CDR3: CAWRISVSSYEQYF
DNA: TGTGCCTGGAGAATCTCCGTGAGCTCCTACGAGCAGTACTTC

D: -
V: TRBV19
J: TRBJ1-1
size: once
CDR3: CASKSSTGPLRNTEAFF
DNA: TGTGCCAGTAAATCTTCGACAGGACCACTTCGGAACACTGAAGCTTTCTTT

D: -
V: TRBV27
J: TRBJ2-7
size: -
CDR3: CASSLSSSGEQYF
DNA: TGTGCCAGCAGTTTATCTAGTTCTGGCGAGCAGTACTTC

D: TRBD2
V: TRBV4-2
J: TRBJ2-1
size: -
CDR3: CASSQGRGGSYNEQFF
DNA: TGTGCCAGCAGCCAAGGACGGGGGGGCTCCTACAATGAGCAGTTCTTC

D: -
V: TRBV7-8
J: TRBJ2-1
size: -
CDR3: CASQVGTYNEQFF
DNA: TGTGCCAGCCAGGTTGGCACTTACAATGAGCAGTTCTTC

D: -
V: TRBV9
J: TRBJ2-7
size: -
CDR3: CASSVGGVPYEQYF
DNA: TGTGCCAGCAGCGTAGGGGGCGTCCCCTACGAGCAGTACTTC

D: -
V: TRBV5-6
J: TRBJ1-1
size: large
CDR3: CASSSGFGTEAFF
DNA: TGTGCCAGCAGCTCTGGTTTCGGCACTGAAGCTTTCTTT

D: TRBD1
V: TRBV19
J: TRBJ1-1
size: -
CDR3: CASTSTGTVNTEAFF
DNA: TGTGCCAGTACTTCAACCGGGACAGTTAACACTGAAGCTTTCTTT

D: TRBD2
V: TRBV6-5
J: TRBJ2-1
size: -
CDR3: CASSYGRLAGGGEQFF
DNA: TGTGCCAGCAGTTACGGGCGACTAGCGGGGGGTGGAGAGCAGTTCTTC

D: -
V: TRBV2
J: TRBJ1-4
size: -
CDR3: CASSLTPVVTNEKLFF
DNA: TGTGCCAGCAGTCTCACCCCGGTAGTTACGAATGAAAAACTGTTTTTT

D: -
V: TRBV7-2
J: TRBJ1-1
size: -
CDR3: CASSLAGENTEAFF
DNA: TGTGCCAGCAGCTTAGCCGGGGAAAACACTGAAGCTTTCTTT

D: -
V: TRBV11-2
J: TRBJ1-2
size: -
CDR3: CASSLGQRLSYGYTF
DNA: TGTGCCAGCAGCTTAGGACAGCGCTTATCCTATGGCTACACCTTC

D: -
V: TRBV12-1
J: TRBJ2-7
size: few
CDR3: CARDGGHEQYF
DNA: TGTGCCAGAGACGGGGGACACGAGCAGTACTTC

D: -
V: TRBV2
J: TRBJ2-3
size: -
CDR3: CASSEDGPSTDTQYF
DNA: TGTGCCAGCAGTGAAGATGGCCCTAGCACAGATACGCAGTATTTT

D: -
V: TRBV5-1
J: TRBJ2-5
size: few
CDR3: CASSPYPGLMAARETQYF
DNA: TGCGCCAGCAGCCCTTACCCGGGACTCATGGCGGCGAGGGAGACCCAGTACTTC

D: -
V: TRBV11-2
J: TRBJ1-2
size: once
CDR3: CASSRQEFQGYTF
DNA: TGTGCCAGCAGCCGACAGGAGTTCCAGGGCTACACCTTC

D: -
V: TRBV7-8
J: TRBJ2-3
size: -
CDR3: CASSLANINRSPDTQYF
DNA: TGTGCCAGCAGCTTAGCTAACATTAATCGTTCCCCAGATACGCAGTATTTT

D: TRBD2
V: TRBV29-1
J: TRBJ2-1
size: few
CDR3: CSVVAGAYNEQFF
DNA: TGCAGCGTCGTAGCGGGGGCCTACAATGAGCAGTTCTTC

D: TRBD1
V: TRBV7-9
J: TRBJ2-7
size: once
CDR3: CASSLDRDDEQYF
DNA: TGTGCCAGCAGCCTGGACAGGGACGACGAGCAGTACTTC

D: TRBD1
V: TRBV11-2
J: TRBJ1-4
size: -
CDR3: CASRPRGTGANEKLFF
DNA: TGTGCCAGCAGACCCCGCGGGACAGGAGCTAATGAAAAACTGTTTTTT

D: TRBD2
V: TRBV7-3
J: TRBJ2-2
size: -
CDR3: CASSRTLRAGEDGELFF
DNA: TGTGCCAGCAGCCGGACCCTTCGAGCGGGAGAGGACGGGGAGCTGTTTTTT

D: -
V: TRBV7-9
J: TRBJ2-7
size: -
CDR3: CASSVGTYEQYF
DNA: TGTGCCAGCAGCGTCGGGACCTACGAGCAGTACTTC

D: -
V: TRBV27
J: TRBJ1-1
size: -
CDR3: CASSLTRGGIEAFF
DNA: TGTGCCAGCAGTTTAACCAGGGGAGGGATTGAAGCTTTCTTT